These 27 T cell receptor beta chains share one sample of origin, sequenced in a study of T cells in women clearing cervical HPV infection. Sequenced by immunoSEQ multiplex PCR; TCRdb stores in-frame clones only, minus some. In all, the sample yields approximately 38,000 clones. Material: blood buffy coat. The receptors here all came from a woman between 18 and 75 years old with a cervical HPV16 infection that either progressed to CIN3+ or cleared (not recorded which).

About this clone: The read is 3 residues too short to cover the CDR3 end, so that end is filled in from the germline J gene. The chain combines TRBV6-1 with TRBJ1-5; D ambiguous. CDR3 length: 15 amino acids. In germline, CDR1 is MNHNS, CDR2 SASEGT. V was pared by 3 bases and J by 0 bases, with 9 bases between. Incomplete CDR3 DNA: TGTGCCAGCAGTGAGGCAAGTACTAGCAATCAGCCC. This codes for CASSEASTSNQP. The entire CDR3 reads CASSEASTSNQPQHF.

Notes on this clone: The DNA ends 3 residues before the CDR3 does, and the rest of the CDR3 is filled in from the germline J gene. This sequence joins TRBV7-8 and TRBJ2-3; 7 nucleotides match TRBD2. The germline CDR1 and CDR2 sequences are SGHVS and FQNEAQ. The V gene end was trimmed by 5 bases and the J gene end by 1 base; junction bases not matched to a gene: 3. This CDR3 has 14 residues. The CDR3 DNA, read in part, is TGTGCCAGCAGCGTTACTAGCGGCACAGATACG. This codes for CASSVTSGTDT. The CDR3 reads in full as CASSVTSGTDTQYF. The variable domain in full, completed from reference TRBV7-8 and TRBJ2-3, reads GAGVSQSPRYKVAKRGQDVALRCDPISGHVSLFWYQQALGQGPEFLTYFQNEAQLDKSGLPSDRFFAERPEGSVSTLKIQRTQQEDSAVYLCASSVTSGTDTQYFGPGTRLTVL.

About this clone itself: Read data end 3 residues before the CDR3 end; the end is taken from the germline J gene. The genes are TRBV20-1 and TRBJ2-7; 11 bases are shared with TRBD1. J gave up 4 bases and V 6 bases, and 5 bases lay outside the gene matches. This CDR3 has 13 residues. Germline V CDR1 and CDR2: DFQATT, SNEGSKA (reference sequence). CDR3 loop: CSAAGTGGYEQYF. CDR3 DNA, as far as it was read: TGCAGTGCCGCCGGGACAGGGGGATACGAG.

Notes on this clone: From the germline J gene comes the end of the CDR3, since the read stops 3 residues before it. The chain links TRBV20-1 to TRBJ1-5, with 8 bases that match TRBD1. Germline CDR1 and CDR2: DFQATT and SNEGSKA (reference sequence). The CDR3 length is 15 residues. After removal of 1 base from V and 6 bases from J, the junction contained 8 bases not matched to a gene. The covered CDR3 bases are TGCAGTGCTAGAGCCTCCGGGACAGGAAGTCAGCCC. Translated, it gives CSARASGTGSQP. In full, the CDR3 reads CSARASGTGSQPQHF.

Comment on this clone: Coverage ceases 3 residues before the CDR3 finishes, and the germline J gene fills in the end. The chain couples TRBV5-1 to TRBJ2-3; perhaps TRBD2 as D (5 bases). Trimming left V 4 bases short and J 0 bases short, with 12 bases between. Looked up from germline, CDR1 is SGHRS and CDR2 is YFSETQ. This CDR3 contains 15 residues. The CDR3 DNA, read in part, is TGCGCCAGCAGCCGAGCGGACCCTAGCACAGATACG. Translating it yields CASSRADPSTDT. The complete CDR3 reads CASSRADPSTDTQYF. Full variable domain (outside the CDR3, taken from reference TRBV5-1 and TRBJ2-3): KAGVTQTPRYLIKTRGQQVTLSCSPISGHRSVSWYQQTPGQGLQFLFEYFSETQRNKGNFPGRFSGRQFSNSRSEMNVSTLELGDSALYLCASSRADPSTDTQYFGPGTRLTVL.

The CDR3 bases that were read are TGTGCCAGCCTGACTAGCGGGGCCCCTTCAGATACG. It encodes CASLTSGAPSDT. The CDR3 as a whole reads CASLTSGAPSDTQYF. The V and J genes are TRBV2 and TRBJ2-3, with TRBD2 matching over 11 bases. Read coverage stops 3 residues before the CDR3 terminus; the germline J gene supplies the remainder. CDR3 length equals 15 residues. The ends lost 8 bases at V and 4 bases at J; junction bases unmatched: 8. Germline-derived CDR1 and CDR2 are SNHLY and FYNNEI.

The part of the CDR3 DNA that was read is TGCGCCAGCAGCAGGACAGTGAATCAGCCC. Translation gives CASSRTVNQP. The complete CDR3 reads CASSRTVNQPQHF. V gene TRBV5-1 combines with J gene TRBJ1-5; TRBD1 might be the D (6 bases). The read gets to within 3 residues of the CDR3 end, and the germline J gene fills in the rest. This CDR3 is 13 amino acids long. V lost 4 bases and J lost 4, with 9 bases in between. Per the germline V gene, CDR1 is SGHRS and CDR2 is YFSETQ.

Points on this clone: From the germline J gene comes the end of the CDR3, since the read stops 3 residues before it. This chain connects TRBV20-1 to TRBJ2-2, with D perhaps matching TRBD1 (5 bases). Germline V lookup: CDR1 DFQATT, CDR2 SNEGSKA (reference sequence). The CDR3 has 13 residues. The DNA read from the CDR3 is TGCAGTGCCCAGGGATCCGATAATTCACCG. This gives the protein CSAQGSDNSP. In full, the CDR3 is CSAQGSDNSPLFF.

Concerning this clone itself: Sequencing ends 3 residues short of the CDR3 end; the germline J gene provides the rest. The gene calls are TRBV19 and TRBJ2-6; perhaps TRBD2 as D (5 bases). The CDR3 sequence is 15 residues long. Germline-derived CDR1 and CDR2 are LNHDA and SQIVND (reference sequence). V was shortened by 5 bases and J by 2 bases, with 10 bases between the two germline ends. The CDR3: CASSLAGTGANVLTF. CDR3 DNA (partial): TGTGCCAGTAGTTTGGCGGGTACTGGGGCCAACGTC. Using reference TRBV19 and TRBJ2-6 for the parts outside the CDR3, the full variable domain is DGGITQSPKYLFRKEGQNVTLSCEQNLNHDAMYWYRQDPGQGLRLIYYSQIVNDFQKGDIAEGYSVSREKKESFPLTVTSAQKNPTAFYLCASSLAGTGANVLTFGAGSRLTVL.

In the case of this clone: The CDR3 end lies 3 residues beyond the end of the read and is filled in from the germline J gene. This chain links TRBV7-9 with TRBJ2-3; no clear D. The germline V gene encodes CDR1 SEHNR and CDR2 FQNEAQ (reference sequence). The CDR3 consists of 14 residues. The CDR3 sequence is CASSLQNGQETQYF. The CDR3 bases that were read are TGTGCCAGCAGCTTACAAAACGGTCAAGAGACG. Combining the CDR3 with reference TRBV7-9 and TRBJ2-3 gives the whole variable domain DTGVSQNPRHKITKRGQNVTFRCDPISEHNRLYWYRQTLGQGPEFLTYFQNEAQLEKSRLLSDRFSAERPKGSFSTLEIQRTEQGDSAMYLCASSLQNGQETQYFGPGTRLTVL.

A word on this clone: Coverage ceases 3 residues before the CDR3 finishes, and the germline J gene fills in the end. The gene calls are TRBV7-9 and TRBJ2-3; TRBD1 might be the D (5 bases). Germline CDR1 SEHNR, CDR2 FQNEAQ (reference sequence). Trimming stripped 5 bases from V and 8 bases from J, with 11 bases between. This CDR3 contains 12 residues. The CDR3 region is CASSQIRATQYF. CDR3 bases read: TGTGCCAGCAGCCAAATCAGGGCTACG.

Comment on this clone: Read coverage stops 3 residues before the CDR3 terminus; the germline J gene supplies the remainder. This chain joins TRBV6-1 and TRBJ1-4; D uncertain. In germline, CDR1 is MNHNS, CDR2 SASEGT. The V end lost 1 base, the J end lost 10 bases, and 7 bases lay between the germline ends. The CDR3 has 12 amino acids. CDR3 bases read: TGTGCCAGCAGTGAAGTTGTGGCAAAA. This sequence encodes CASSEVVAK. From start to end, the CDR3 is CASSEVVAKLFF.

As concerns this clone: Read sequence stops 3 residues before the CDR3 end, and the germline J gene provides the missing end. The rearrangement links TRBV2 to TRBJ1-4, with 7 bases fitting TRBD1. V trimming: 6 bases; J trimming: 6 bases; junction bases outside the gene matches: 1. In germline, CDR1 is SNHLY, CDR2 FYNNEI. This CDR3 region has 12 residues. The CDR3 spells CASSGTDEKLFF. The sequenced CDR3 bases are TGTGCCAGCAGCGGGACAGATGAAAAA.

A remark on this clone: The sequence runs out 3 residues before the end of the CDR3; the remainder is reconstructed from the germline J gene. The V and J genes are TRBV30 and TRBJ1-2, with 8 nucleotides matching TRBD1. V dropped 0 bases and J dropped 4; count of bases not matched to a gene: 4. The CDR3 length is 14 residues. Germline V gene sequence: CDR1 GTSNPN, CDR2 SVGIG (reference sequence). CDR3: CAWSVLGTGYGYTF. The part of the CDR3 DNA that was read is TGTGCCTGGAGTGTACTGGGGACAGGCTATGGC.

A note on this clone: The read terminates 3 residues before the CDR3 end, so the remaining end is supplied by the germline J gene. This chain joins TRBV7-9 and TRBJ1-2; TRBD1 might be the D (6 bases). This CDR3 is built from 15 residues. Per germline, CDR1 SEHNR and CDR2 FQNEAQ (reference sequence). CDR3 residues: CASSSRGIGVYDYTF. The part of the CDR3 DNA that was read is TGTGCCAGCAGCTCCAGGGGTATTGGGGTCTACGAC.

With regard to this clone: With the read ending 3 residues before the CDR3 end, the germline J gene is used to fill in that end. This chain joins TRBV19 and TRBJ2-1; D is unclear. Germline CDR1 LNHDA, CDR2 SQIVND (reference sequence). The V gene lost 3 bases and the J gene lost 0 bases, with 9 bases spanning the gap. The CDR3 runs 15 residues. CDR3: CASSISGSSYNEQFF. CDR3 DNA (partial): TGTGCCAGTAGTATTTCAGGAAGCTCCTACAATGAG. The full variable domain, completed using reference TRBV19 and TRBJ2-1, is DGGITQSPKYLFRKEGQNVTLSCEQNLNHDAMYWYRQDPGQGLRLIYYSQIVNDFQKGDIAEGYSVSREKKESFPLTVTSAQKNPTAFYLCASSISGSSYNEQFFGPGTRLTVL.

The CDR3 sequence is CASSHRTGFEKLFF. CDR3 DNA (partial): TGTGCCAGCAGCCACAGGACAGGCTTCGAAAAA. This chain connects TRBV4-2 to TRBJ1-4; 7 nucleotides align to TRBD1. The read ends 3 residues early relative to the CDR3; the germline J gene fills the gap. Germline CDR1 LGHNA, CDR2 YNFKEQ. The CDR3 runs to 14 residues. V gave up 3 bases and J gave up 8 bases; unmatched junction bases: 6.

About this clone itself: Coverage ceases 3 residues before the CDR3 finishes, and the germline J gene fills in the end. This rearrangement joins TRBV5-5 to TRBJ2-5, with TRBD2 as a possible D gene (6 bases). The germline CDR1 and CDR2 sequences are SGHKS and YYEKEE (reference sequence). Trimming cost V 3 bases and J 3 bases, with 15 bases left between them. The CDR3 sequence is 15 residues long. CDR3 loop: CASSSYGGKEETQYF. The CDR3 DNA, read in part, is TGTGCCAGCAGCTCTTACGGGGGTAAGGAAGAGACC.

As regards this clone: The read comes to an end 3 residues before the CDR3 does, leaving the germline J gene to fill in the end. The chain employs TRBV5-6 and TRBJ1-1; D gene uncertain. Germline assignment: CDR1 SGHDT and CDR2 YYEEEE. The CDR3 is 14 amino acids. The CDR3 bases that were read are TGTGCCAGCAGCTTAGGCAGGTCGAGAAGAGAA. Translating it yields CASSLGRSRRE. In full, the CDR3 is CASSLGRSRREAFF.

A note on this clone: The read ends 3 residues shy of where the CDR3 ends; the end is completed using the germline J gene. The V gene is TRBV14, the J gene TRBJ1-1; 8 bases align to TRBD1. The CDR3 totals 14 residues. Trimming took 6 bases from V and 4 from J; bases not matched to a gene: 7. Germline loops: CDR1 SGHDN, CDR2 FVKESK. The CDR3 DNA, read in part, is TGTGCCAGCAGGAGACAGGGGTTTGGCACTGAA. Protein sequence: CASRRQGFGTE. The complete CDR3 protein is CASRRQGFGTEAFF.

Concerning this clone itself: The read is 3 residues too short to cover the CDR3 end, so that end is filled in from the germline J gene. The rearrangement uses TRBV7-2 and TRBJ2-7, with TRBD2 identical over 12 bases. V lost 7 bases and J lost 3; bases outside the gene matches: 4. Germline CDR1 SGHTA, CDR2 FQGNSA. The CDR3 is 14 residues long. The CDR3 sequence is CASTTLAGGYEQYF. Incomplete CDR3 DNA: TGTGCCAGCACCACACTAGCGGGGGGCTACGAG.

Note on this clone: The read comes to an end 3 residues before the CDR3 does, leaving the germline J gene to fill in the end. The V gene is TRBV19, the J gene TRBJ2-2; TRBD1 matches at 7 bases. This CDR3 has 12 amino acids. From germline, CDR1 is LNHDA and CDR2 SQIVND (reference sequence). The CDR3 is CASGTDYSKLFF. The part of the CDR3 DNA that was read is TGTGCCAGTGGGACAGACTATTCTAAG. Together with reference TRBV19 and TRBJ2-2, the CDR3 gives the full variable domain: DGGITQSPKYLFRKEGQNVTLSCEQNLNHDAMYWYRQDPGQGLRLIYYSQIVNDFQKGDIAEGYSVSREKKESFPLTVTSAQKNPTAFYLCASGTDYSKLFFGEGSRLTVL.

With regard to this clone: The junction does not match germline at one end; this may be a read error. The read stops 3 residues short of the end of the CDR3; the missing end is completed from the germline J gene. The chain is built from TRBV7-7 and TRBJ2-7; 8 bases map to TRBD1. CDR3 length: 13 residues. Looked up from germline, CDR1 is SSHAT and CDR2 is FNYEAQ (reference sequence). CDR3: CASSRDRIHEQYF. CDR3 bases read: TGTGCTAGCAGCCGGGACAGGATCCACGAG.

Comment on this clone: The sequenced fragment ends 3 residues before the CDR3 boundary, so the rest is inferred from the germline J gene. The chain combines TRBV19 with TRBJ1-4, with TRBD1 matching over 9 bases. Germline trimming cut 5 bases from V and 5 bases from J; bases unmatched to any gene: 9. Germline V CDR1 and CDR2: LNHDA, SQIVND (reference sequence). CDR3 length equals 16 residues. CDR3 sequence: CASSPFRQGENEKLFF. The DNA read from the CDR3 is TGTGCCAGTAGTCCCTTCAGACAGGGGGAGAATGAAAAA.

Concerning this clone: The read stops 3 residues short of the end of the CDR3; the missing end is completed from the germline J gene. The chain combines TRBV15 with TRBJ1-1; 9 bases match TRBD1. The V and J ends lost 2 bases and 5 bases, in that order; junction bases with no gene match: 6. The CDR3 has 15 amino acids. Germline-derived CDR1 and CDR2 are LNHNV and YYDKDF (reference sequence). The covered CDR3 bases are TGTGCCACCAGCAGACTAAGACAGGGGGAGACTGAA. Amino acids: CATSRLRQGETE. The CDR3 in its entirety is CATSRLRQGETEAFF.

Remarks on this clone: The CDR3 end falls 3 residues outside the read, so it is completed with the germline J gene. The V call is TRBV5-1, the J call TRBJ2-3, with D uncertain. Deletions cut 4 bases from V and 6 bases from J, with 15 bases between. Germline V CDR1 and CDR2: SGHRS, YFSETQ. CDR3 length equals 14 residues. The CDR3 bases that were read are TGCGCCAGCAGCCCGAACGAAGGCAAGGATACG. It yields the protein CASSPNEGKDT. The entire CDR3 protein is CASSPNEGKDTQYF.

About this clone itself: The read stops 3 residues short of the end of the CDR3; the missing end is completed from the germline J gene. This chain links TRBV19 with TRBJ1-1, with a weak D call TRBD1 (6 bases). The CDR3 runs to 14 residues. V shed 7 bases and J shed 4 bases, with 16 bases lying between them. Per the germline V gene, CDR1 is LNHDA and CDR2 is SQIVND (reference sequence). This CDR3 reads CASTQTRGPTEAFF. Incomplete CDR3 DNA: TGTGCCAGTACCCAGACCAGGGGACCCACTGAA.